The clone carrying this TCR beta chain was picked up a small number of times. Regions amplified from RNA transcripts were the TCR beta CDR3 regions. Researchers ran a first-round RT-PCR on the TCR CDR3 using the HTBI primer set. TCRdb re-called the multiplex PCR reads through MiXCR, storing one row per CDR3 protein. Found here are nearly 600,000 distinct CDR3 sequences, roughly 13% of them singletons; the top ten hold roughly 5.5%. The germline V gene encodes CDR1 SGHVS and CDR2 FNYEAQ. V gave up 5 bases and J gave up 1 base; unmatched junction bases: 9. The CDR3 covers 18 residues. This entry comes from a study of T cells in Graves' hyperthyroidism and ophthalmopathy.

Sequencing was carried out using blood. The chain links TRBV7-6 to TRBJ2-1; 12 nucleotides agree with TRBD2. The sequence was collected from a woman aged 25 to 39 with Graves' hyperthyroidism that later progressed to Graves' ophthalmopathy. The CDR3 DNA is TGTGCCAGCAGCCTAAGACTAGCGGGAGATAGATCCTACAATGAGCAGTTCTTC. It codes for CASSLRLAGDRSYNEQFF.